What follows are 9 T cell receptor beta chains derived from one specimen sequenced in a study of blood T cell repertoires in COVID-19. The method was immunoSEQ multiplex PCR; TCRdb's version includes in-frame clones alone and lacks a portion of them. Altogether 190,000 or so clones are present, roughly 89% being singletons, with the ten largest covering about 0.59%. Sequencing used peripheral blood. The receptors originated from a man aged 50 to 60 with acute or convalescent COVID-19.

The rearrangement uses TRBV5-1 and TRBJ2-7, with a tentative D call TRBD1 (5 bases). The germline CDR1 and CDR2 sequences are SGHRS and YFSETQ. V was cut by 2 bases and J by 6 bases, with 12 bases left in between. The CDR3 contains 13 residues. DNA for the CDR3: TGCGCCAGCAGCTTCGACAGATCGGGCGAGCAGTACTTC. The encoded protein is CASSFDRSGEQYF.

This chain links TRBV27 with TRBJ1-5; D is perhaps TRBD1 (5 bases). Per the germline V gene, CDR1 is MNHEY and CDR2 is SMNVEV (reference sequence). The CDR3 extends over 15 amino acids. Trimming took off 6 bases at V and 2 bases at J, with 14 bases between the two ends. The CDR3: CASRSRAGRNQPQHF. CDR3 coding DNA: TGTGCCAGCAGATCCAGGGCAGGGCGCAATCAGCCCCAGCATTTT.

This clone was seen only once. The CDR3 is CASSGQPGTYEQYF. DNA for the CDR3: TGTGCCAGCTCGGGACAGCCAGGGACCTACGAGCAGTACTTC. The rearrangement joins TRBV27 to TRBJ2-7; 7 bases map to TRBD1. The V and J ends lost 8 bases and 2 bases, in that order; junction bases with no gene match: 9. The CDR3 extends over 14 amino acids. Germline CDR1 MNHEY, CDR2 SMNVEV (reference sequence).

The chain links TRBV5-6 to TRBJ2-7; 10 positions match TRBD1. Trimming took 3 bases from V and 7 from J; bases not matched to a gene: 10. The length of the CDR3 is 15 residues. From germline, CDR1 is SGHDT and CDR2 YYEEEE. The CDR3 DNA reads as TGTGCCAGCAGCTCCCGGGACAGGGGTTCCAGGGAGCAGTACTTC. Translating gives CASSSRDRGSREQYF.

This chain links TRBV10-3 with TRBJ1-2, with 9 bases that match TRBD1. This CDR3 spans 14 amino acids. With V trimmed by 6 bases and J by 6 bases, 8 bases remained unmatched. CDR1 is ENHRY and CDR2 is SYGVKD in the germline V gene. The CDR3 DNA follows: TGTGCCATCAGCGGCACAGGGGGCGCCGATGGCTACACCTTC. It codes for CAISGTGGADGYTF.

This chain uses TRBV5-6 with TRBJ2-7, with 8 bases fitting TRBD2. Per the germline V gene, CDR1 is SGHDT and CDR2 is YYEEEE. J lost 2 bases, V lost 4 bases, and 5 bases had no gene match. The CDR3 runs 14 residues. The CDR3 DNA sequence: TGTGCCAGCAGCCTCGGGAGGGCAACCTACGAGCAGTACGTC. Encoded protein: CASSLGRATYEQYV.

The rearrangement links TRBV28 to TRBJ1-2; 9 nucleotides match TRBD1. CDR3 length equals 14 residues. Germline V gives CDR1 MDHEN, CDR2 SYDVKM. The J segment lost 5 bases and the V segment lost 6 bases, leaving 7 bases of the junction unmatched. CDR3: CASSSYDRGYGYTF. For the CDR3, the DNA is TGTGCCAGCAGCTCCTACGACAGGGGGTATGGCTACACCTTC.

The gene calls are TRBV7-6 and TRBJ2-3; 7 nucleotides align to TRBD2. The CDR3 runs 17 residues. Germline V lookup: CDR1 SGHVS, CDR2 FNYEAQ. The J segment lost 4 bases and the V segment lost 5 bases, leaving 15 bases of the junction unmatched. The CDR3 bases are TGTGCCAGCAGCCCAAAGGGCGGGGGAGTTTTCGCAGATACGCAGTATTTT. Its translation is CASSPKGGGVFADTQYF.

The chain has TRBV6-5 and TRBJ1-5; D remains ambiguous. This CDR3 is 13 amino acids long. V was clipped by 7 bases and J by 0 bases, with 7 bases between them. Looked up from germline, CDR1 is MNHEY and CDR2 is SVGAGI. The CDR3 spells CASISHSNQPQHF. The CDR3 nucleotides read TGTGCCAGCATATCACATAGCAATCAGCCCCAGCATTTT.